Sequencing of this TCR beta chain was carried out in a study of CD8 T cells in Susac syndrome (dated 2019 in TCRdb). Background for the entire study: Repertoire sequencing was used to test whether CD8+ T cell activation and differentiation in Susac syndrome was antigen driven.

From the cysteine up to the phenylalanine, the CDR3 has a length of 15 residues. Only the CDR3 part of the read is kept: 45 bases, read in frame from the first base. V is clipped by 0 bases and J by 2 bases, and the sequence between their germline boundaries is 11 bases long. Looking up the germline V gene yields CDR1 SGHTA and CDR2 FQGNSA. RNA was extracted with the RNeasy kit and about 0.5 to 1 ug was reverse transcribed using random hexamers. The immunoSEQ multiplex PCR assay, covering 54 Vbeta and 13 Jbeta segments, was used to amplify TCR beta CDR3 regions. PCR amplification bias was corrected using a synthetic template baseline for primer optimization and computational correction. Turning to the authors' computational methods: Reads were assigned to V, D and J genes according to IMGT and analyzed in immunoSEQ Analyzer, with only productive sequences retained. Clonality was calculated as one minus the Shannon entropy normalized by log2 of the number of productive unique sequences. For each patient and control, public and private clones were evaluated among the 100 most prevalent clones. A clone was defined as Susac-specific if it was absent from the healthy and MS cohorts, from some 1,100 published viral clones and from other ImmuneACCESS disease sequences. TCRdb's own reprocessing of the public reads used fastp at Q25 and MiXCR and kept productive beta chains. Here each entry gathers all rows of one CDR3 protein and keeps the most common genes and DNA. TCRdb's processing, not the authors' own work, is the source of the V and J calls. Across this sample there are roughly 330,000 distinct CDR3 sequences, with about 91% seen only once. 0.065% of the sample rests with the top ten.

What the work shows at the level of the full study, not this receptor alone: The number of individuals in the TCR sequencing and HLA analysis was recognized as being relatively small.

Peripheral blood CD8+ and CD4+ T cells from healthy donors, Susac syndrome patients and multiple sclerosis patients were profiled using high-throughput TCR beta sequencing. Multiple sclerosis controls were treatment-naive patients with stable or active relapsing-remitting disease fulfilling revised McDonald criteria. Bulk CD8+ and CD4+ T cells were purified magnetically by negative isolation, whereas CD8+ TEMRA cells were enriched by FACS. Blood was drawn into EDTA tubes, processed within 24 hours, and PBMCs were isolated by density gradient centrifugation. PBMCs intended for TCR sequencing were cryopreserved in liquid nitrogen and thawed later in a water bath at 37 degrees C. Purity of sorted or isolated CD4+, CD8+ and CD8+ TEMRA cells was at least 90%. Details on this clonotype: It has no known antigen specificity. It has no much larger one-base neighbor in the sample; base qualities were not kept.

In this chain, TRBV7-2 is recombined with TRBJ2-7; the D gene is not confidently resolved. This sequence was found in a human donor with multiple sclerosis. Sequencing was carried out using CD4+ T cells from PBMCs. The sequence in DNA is TGTGCCAGCAGCTTAGCGCGGTTACCTACCTACGAGCAGTACTTC. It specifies CASSLARLPTYEQYF. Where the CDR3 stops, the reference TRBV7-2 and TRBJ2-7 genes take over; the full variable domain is GAGVSQSPSNKVTEKGKDVELRCDPISGHTALYWYRQSLGQGLEFLIYFQGNSAPDKSGLPSDRFSAERTGGSVSTLTIQRTQQEDSAVYLCASSLARLPTYEQYFGPGTRLTVT.